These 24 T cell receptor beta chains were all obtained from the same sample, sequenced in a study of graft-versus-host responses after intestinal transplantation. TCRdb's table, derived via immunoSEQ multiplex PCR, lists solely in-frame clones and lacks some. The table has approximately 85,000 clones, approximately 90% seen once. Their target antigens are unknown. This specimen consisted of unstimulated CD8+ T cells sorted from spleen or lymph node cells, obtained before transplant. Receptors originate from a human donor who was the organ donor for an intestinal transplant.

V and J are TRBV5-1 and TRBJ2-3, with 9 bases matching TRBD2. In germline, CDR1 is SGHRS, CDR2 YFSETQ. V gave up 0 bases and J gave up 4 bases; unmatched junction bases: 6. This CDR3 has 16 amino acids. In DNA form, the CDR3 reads TGCGCCAGCAGCTTGGTGGCGGGGGGGCGTCCAGATACGCAGTATTTT. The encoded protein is CASSLVAGGRPDTQYF.

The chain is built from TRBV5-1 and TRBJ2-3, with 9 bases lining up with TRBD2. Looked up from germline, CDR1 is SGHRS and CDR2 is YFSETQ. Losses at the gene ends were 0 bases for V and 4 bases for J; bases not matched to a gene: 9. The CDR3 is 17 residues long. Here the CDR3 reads CASSLAPSGEDADTQYF. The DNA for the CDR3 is TGCGCCAGCAGCTTGGCCCCTAGCGGGGAGGACGCAGATACGCAGTATTTT.

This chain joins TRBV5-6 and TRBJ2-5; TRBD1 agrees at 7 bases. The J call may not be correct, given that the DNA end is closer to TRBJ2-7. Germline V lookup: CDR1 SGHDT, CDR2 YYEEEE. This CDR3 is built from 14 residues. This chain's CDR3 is CASSFWGTDYEQYF. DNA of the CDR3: TGTGCCAGCAGCTTCTGGGGGACAGACTACGAGCAGTACTTC.

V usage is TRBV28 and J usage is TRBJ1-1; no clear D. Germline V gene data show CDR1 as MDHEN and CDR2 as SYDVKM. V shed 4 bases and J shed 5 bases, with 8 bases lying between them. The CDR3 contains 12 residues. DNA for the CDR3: TGTGCCAGCAGTTATGGAGAGACTGAAGCTTTCTTT. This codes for CASSYGETEAFF.

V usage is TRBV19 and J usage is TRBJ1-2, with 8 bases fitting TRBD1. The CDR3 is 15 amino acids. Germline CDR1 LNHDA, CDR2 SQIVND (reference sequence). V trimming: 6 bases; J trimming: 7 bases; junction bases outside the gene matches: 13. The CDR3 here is CASRWGPGGAFGYTF. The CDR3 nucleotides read TGTGCCAGTAGATGGGGCCCAGGGGGCGCTTTTGGCTACACCTTC.

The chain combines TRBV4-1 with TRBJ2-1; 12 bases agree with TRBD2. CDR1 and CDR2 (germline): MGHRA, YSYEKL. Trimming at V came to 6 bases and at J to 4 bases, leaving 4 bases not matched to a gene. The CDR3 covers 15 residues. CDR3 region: CASSSGTSGYNEQFF. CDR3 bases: TGCGCCAGCAGTTCCGGGACTAGCGGGTACAATGAGCAGTTCTTC.

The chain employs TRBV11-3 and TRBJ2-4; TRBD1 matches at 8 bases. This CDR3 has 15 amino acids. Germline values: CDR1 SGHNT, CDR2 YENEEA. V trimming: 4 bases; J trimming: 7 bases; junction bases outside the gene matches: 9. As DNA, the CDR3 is TGTGCCAGCAGCTCCACAGGACAGGGTCCCAACATTCAGTACTTC. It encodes CASSSTGQGPNIQYF.

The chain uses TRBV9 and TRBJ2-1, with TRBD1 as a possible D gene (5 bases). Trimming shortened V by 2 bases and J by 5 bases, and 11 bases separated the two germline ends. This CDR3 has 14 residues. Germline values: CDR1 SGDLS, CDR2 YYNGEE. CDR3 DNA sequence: TGTGCCAGCAGCGTCGGAGACAGCCACAATGAGCAGTTCTTC. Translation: CASSVGDSHNEQFF.

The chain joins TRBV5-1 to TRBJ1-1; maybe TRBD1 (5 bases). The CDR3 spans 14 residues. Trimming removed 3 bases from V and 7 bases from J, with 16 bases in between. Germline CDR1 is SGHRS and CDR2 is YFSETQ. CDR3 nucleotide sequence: TGCGCCAGCAGCTCAAAAACCGACAGCATTGAAGCTTTCTTT. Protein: CASSSKTDSIEAFF.

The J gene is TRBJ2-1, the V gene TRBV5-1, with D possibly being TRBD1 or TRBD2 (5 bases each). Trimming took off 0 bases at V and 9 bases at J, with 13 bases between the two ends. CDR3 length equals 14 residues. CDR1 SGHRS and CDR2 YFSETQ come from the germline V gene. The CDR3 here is CASSLGGPPGEQFF. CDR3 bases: TGCGCCAGCAGCTTGGGGGGACCCCCGGGTGAGCAGTTCTTC.

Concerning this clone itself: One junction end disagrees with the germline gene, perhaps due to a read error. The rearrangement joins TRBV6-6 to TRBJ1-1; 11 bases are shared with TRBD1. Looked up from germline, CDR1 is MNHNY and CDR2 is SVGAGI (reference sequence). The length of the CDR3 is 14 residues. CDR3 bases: TGTGCCAGCAATCCCGCCGCCGGACAGGGGGCGACTTTGTTT. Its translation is CASNPAAGQGATLF.

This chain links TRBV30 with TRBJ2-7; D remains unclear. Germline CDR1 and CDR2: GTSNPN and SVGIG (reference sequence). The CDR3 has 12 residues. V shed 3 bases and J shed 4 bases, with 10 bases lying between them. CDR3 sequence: CAWSGTTYEQYF. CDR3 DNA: TGTGCCTGGAGCGGTACAACATACGAGCAGTACTTC.

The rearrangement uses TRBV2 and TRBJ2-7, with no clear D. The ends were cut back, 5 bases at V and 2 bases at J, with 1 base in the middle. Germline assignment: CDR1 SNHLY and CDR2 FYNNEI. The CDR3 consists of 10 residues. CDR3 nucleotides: TGTGCCAGCAGTACCTACGAGCAGTACTTC. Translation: CASSTYEQYF. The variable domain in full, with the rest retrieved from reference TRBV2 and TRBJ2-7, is EPEVTQTPSHQVTQMGQEVILRCVPISNHLYFYWYRQILGQKVEFLVSFYNNEISEKSEIFDDQFSVERPDGSNFTLKIRSTKLEDSAMYFCASSTYEQYFGPGTRLTVT.

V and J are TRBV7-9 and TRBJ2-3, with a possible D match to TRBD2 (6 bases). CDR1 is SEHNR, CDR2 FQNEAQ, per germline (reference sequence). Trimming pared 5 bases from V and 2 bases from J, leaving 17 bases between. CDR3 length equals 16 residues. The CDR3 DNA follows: TGTGCCAGCAGCCAGATGGGGGAGGCCCCCACAGATACGCAGTATTTT. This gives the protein CASSQMGEAPTDTQYF.

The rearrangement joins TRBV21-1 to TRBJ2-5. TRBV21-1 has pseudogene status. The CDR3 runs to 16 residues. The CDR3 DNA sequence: TGTGCCAGCAGCATACAAACGGGGGGACAGAATGAGACCCAGTACTTC. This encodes CASSIQTGGQNETQYF.

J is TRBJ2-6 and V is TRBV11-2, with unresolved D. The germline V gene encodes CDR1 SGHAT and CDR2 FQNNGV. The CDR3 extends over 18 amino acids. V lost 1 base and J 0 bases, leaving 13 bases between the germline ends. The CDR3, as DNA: TGTGCCAGCAGCTTAGTCGATGACGGCTTCTCTGGGGCCAACGTCCTGACTTTC. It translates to CASSLVDDGFSGANVLTF.

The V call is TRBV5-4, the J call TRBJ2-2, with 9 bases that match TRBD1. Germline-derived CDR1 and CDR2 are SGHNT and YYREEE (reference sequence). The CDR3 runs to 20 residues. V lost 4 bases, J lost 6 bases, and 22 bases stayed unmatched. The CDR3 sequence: CASSPSRSSGQGGMAGELFF. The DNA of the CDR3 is TGTGCCAGCAGCCCGTCACGGTCGTCGGGACAGGGCGGGATGGCCGGGGAGCTGTTTTTT.

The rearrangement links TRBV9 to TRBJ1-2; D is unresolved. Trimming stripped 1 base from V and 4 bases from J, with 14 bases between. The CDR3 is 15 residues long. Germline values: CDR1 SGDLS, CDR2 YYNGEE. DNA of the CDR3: TGTGCCAGCAGCGTAACCGATGTAGGGAGCTATGGCTACACCTTC. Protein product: CASSVTDVGSYGYTF.

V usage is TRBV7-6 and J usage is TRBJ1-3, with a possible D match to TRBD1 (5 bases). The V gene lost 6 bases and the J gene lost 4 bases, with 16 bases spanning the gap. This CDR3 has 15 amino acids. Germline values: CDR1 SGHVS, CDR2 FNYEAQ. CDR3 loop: CASSPPGFTGNTIYF. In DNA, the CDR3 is TGTGCCAGCAGTCCACCAGGGTTTACGGGAAACACCATATATTTT.

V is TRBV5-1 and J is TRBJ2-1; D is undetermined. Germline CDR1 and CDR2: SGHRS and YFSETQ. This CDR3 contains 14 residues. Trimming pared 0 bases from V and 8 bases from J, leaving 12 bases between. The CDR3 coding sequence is TGCGCCAGCAGCTTGGAGATGGGCGGACATGAGCAGTTCTTC. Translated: CASSLEMGGHEQFF.

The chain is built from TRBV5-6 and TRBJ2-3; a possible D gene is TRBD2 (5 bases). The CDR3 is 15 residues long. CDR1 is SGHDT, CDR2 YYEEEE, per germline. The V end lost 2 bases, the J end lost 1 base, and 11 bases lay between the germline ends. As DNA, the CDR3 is TGTGCCAGCAGCTTTGGGGAGAGGGGCACAGATACGCAGTATTTT. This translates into CASSFGERGTDTQYF.

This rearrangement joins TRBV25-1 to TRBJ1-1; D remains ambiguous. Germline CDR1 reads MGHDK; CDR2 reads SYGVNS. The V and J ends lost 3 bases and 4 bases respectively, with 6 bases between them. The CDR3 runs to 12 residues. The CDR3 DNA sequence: TGTGCCAGCAGTGATTGGGGCACTGAAGCTTTCTTT. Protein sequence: CASSDWGTEAFF.

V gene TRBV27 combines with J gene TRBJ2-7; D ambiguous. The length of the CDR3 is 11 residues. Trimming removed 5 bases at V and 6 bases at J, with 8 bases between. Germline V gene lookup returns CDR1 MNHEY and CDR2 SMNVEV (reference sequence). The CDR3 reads CASSNSVEQYF. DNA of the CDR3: TGTGCCAGCAGTAATTCCGTCGAGCAGTACTTC.

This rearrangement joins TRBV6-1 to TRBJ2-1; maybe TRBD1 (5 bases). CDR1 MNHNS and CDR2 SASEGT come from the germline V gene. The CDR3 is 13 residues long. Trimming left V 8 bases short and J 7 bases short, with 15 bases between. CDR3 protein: CASQDTLGNEQFF. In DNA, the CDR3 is TGTGCCAGCCAGGACACCTTGGGGAATGAGCAGTTCTTC.